The 29 T cell receptor beta chains below all came from one sample that was sequenced in a study of shared clonotypes between healthy human individuals. Repertoires were generated with immunoSEQ multiplex PCR, while TCRdb's copy carries only in-frame clones and drops some. The data show some 480,000 clones, around three quarters seen once. Input material: PBMCs. Every receptor here comes from a woman aged 40 to 55 in good health. Some clones in this sample may be carry-over from other donors' samples.

The chain carries TRBV10-2 and TRBJ1-2; TRBD1 might be the D (6 bases). CDR3 size: 15 residues. Germline CDR1 and CDR2: WSHSY and SAAADI. The V gene lost 4 bases and the J gene lost 5 bases, with 17 bases spanning the gap. As DNA, the CDR3 is TGCGCCAGCAGTGCAACAGGGTTCGGCACTTATGGCTACACCTTC. It codes for CASSATGFGTYGYTF.

This sequence joins TRBV11-2 and TRBJ2-5; D possibly corresponds to TRBD1 (6 bases). CDR1 and CDR2 from the germline V gene are SGHAT and FQNNGV. V was trimmed by 4 bases and J by 1 base, leaving 16 bases between them. This CDR3 comprises 16 residues. This CDR3 reads CASSSRTKDSQETQYF. The CDR3 region has the DNA TGTGCCAGCAGCTCAAGAACCAAGGACAGCCAAGAGACCCAGTACTTC.

V usage is TRBV28 and J usage is TRBJ1-2; the match to TRBD1 covers 8 bases. Losses at the gene ends were 1 base for V and 9 bases for J; bases not matched to a gene: 7. There are 14 residues in the CDR3. CDR1 is MDHEN, CDR2 SYDVKM, per germline. CDR3 loop: CASSLFDRGRSYTF. The CDR3, as DNA: TGTGCCAGCAGTTTATTTGACAGGGGAAGAAGCTACACCTTC.

Many counts were recorded for this clone. The V call is TRBV10-2, the J call TRBJ2-7; no definite D call. CDR1 is WSHSY and CDR2 is SAAADI in the germline V gene. This CDR3 spans 14 amino acids. V was clipped by 3 bases and J by 2 bases, with 11 bases between them. CDR3 sequence reads: CASSDLDGAYEQYF. The CDR3 region has the DNA TGCGCCAGCAGTGATTTGGACGGAGCCTACGAGCAGTACTTC.

In its sample, this clone was seen a few times. This chain links TRBV6-6 with TRBJ2-3, with a weak D call TRBD1 (6 bases). The CDR3 runs to 13 residues. Germline V CDR1 and CDR2: MNHNY, SVGAGI (reference sequence). Deletions cut 5 bases from V and 2 bases from J, with 8 bases between. CDR3 in DNA: TGTGCCAGCAGTAGGACAGACACAGATACGCAGTATTTT. It is translated as CASSRTDTDTQYF.

This chain uses TRBV5-4 with TRBJ2-4; D is perhaps TRBD2 (6 bases). Germline V lookup: CDR1 SGHNT, CDR2 YYREEE (reference sequence). This CDR3 spans 14 amino acids. V dropped 0 bases and J dropped 9 bases, with 13 bases sitting between them. CDR3: CASSLELGGAIQYF. The CDR3 nucleotides are TGTGCCAGCAGCTTGGAGTTGGGGGGAGCCATTCAGTACTTC.

The rearrangement joins TRBV19 to TRBJ2-1, with TRBD2 matching over 7 bases. CDR3 length: 15 amino acids. V gave up 4 bases and J gave up 8 bases; unmatched junction bases: 11. Germline CDR1 LNHDA, CDR2 SQIVND (reference sequence). The DNA of the CDR3 is TGTGCCAGTAGTACCGGGACTACCCGGGGGGATGAGCAGTTCTTC. It translates to CASSTGTTRGDEQFF.

The chain joins TRBV7-3 to TRBJ2-5, with a tentative D call TRBD1 (6 bases). CDR3 length: 14 residues. The V end was cut by 5 bases, the J end by 0 bases, with 10 bases between. Germline V gene data show CDR1 as SGHTA and CDR2 as FQGTGA. The CDR3 loop is CASSLDRYQETQYF. The CDR3, as DNA: TGTGCCAGCAGCCTTGACAGGTACCAAGAGACCCAGTACTTC.

The chain employs TRBV30 and TRBJ1-1; D gene ambiguous. The CDR3 is 11 residues long. Germline CDR1 is GTSNPN and CDR2 is SVGIG (reference sequence). The CDR3 nucleotides are TGTGCTTACAATTTGAACACTGAAGCTTTCTTT. Amino acids: CAYNLNTEAFF.

The V and J genes are TRBV10-3 and TRBJ2-5; D is possibly TRBD2 (6 bases). V was cut by 7 bases and J by 5 bases, with 20 bases left in between. The germline gives CDR1 ENHRY, CDR2 SYGVKD. The CDR3 is 15 residues long. The chain's CDR3 is CAIKGSGGDLETQYF. CDR3 in DNA: TGTGCCATCAAAGGTAGCGGAGGGGATTTGGAGACCCAGTACTTC.

This clone was counted between two and nine times. This chain connects TRBV20-1 to TRBJ2-3; D assignment may be TRBD1 or TRBD2 (5 bases each). This CDR3 is 9 amino acids long. The germline CDR1 and CDR2 sequences are DFQATT and SNEGSKA (reference sequence). Trimming took 7 bases from V and 6 from J, leaving 5 bases between them. The CDR3 is CSGGDTQYF. CDR3 coding DNA: TGCAGTGGGGGGGATACGCAGTATTTT.

Written as DNA, the CDR3 is TGTGCCAGTAGTAGGAACTCGGACAGCTCCTACAATGAGCAGTTCTTC. Amino acids: CASSRNSDSSYNEQFF. The V gene is TRBV19, the J gene TRBJ2-1; possibly TRBD1 for D (6 bases). Trimming cost V 4 bases and J 0 bases, with 13 bases left between them. The germline V gene encodes CDR1 LNHDA and CDR2 SQIVND (reference sequence). The CDR3 length is 16 residues.

This clone was found a few times. V and J are TRBV6-1 and TRBJ2-5; 8 nucleotides line up with TRBD1. The CDR3 runs to 15 residues. Germline values: CDR1 MNHNS, CDR2 SASEGT. The V segment lost 8 bases and the J segment 2 bases; nucleotides outside the gene matches: 10. DNA for the CDR3: TGTGCCAGCGCCACGTGGACAGGGTCGCAAGAGACCCAGTACTTC. It yields the protein CASATWTGSQETQYF.

The chain recombines TRBV5-1 with TRBJ2-5; maybe TRBD1 (6 bases). From germline, CDR1 is SGHRS and CDR2 YFSETQ. The CDR3 sequence is 14 residues long. V was shortened by 3 bases and J by 3 bases, with 12 bases between the two germline ends. CDR3 nucleotide sequence: TGCGCCAGCAGCTACCGGGACACCGAAGAGACCCAGTACTTC. Translated: CASSYRDTEETQYF.

This clone was recorded only once. The rearrangement joins TRBV6-4 to TRBJ2-1, with TRBD2 matching over 8 bases. This CDR3 has 15 residues. Germline V gives CDR1 MRHNA, CDR2 SNTAGT. The junction had 6 bases not matched to a gene; V was cut back by 2 bases and J by 6 bases. CDR3 sequence: CASSDQASGSNEQFF. The CDR3 DNA reads as TGTGCCAGCAGTGACCAGGCTAGCGGGTCCAATGAGCAGTTCTTC.

J is TRBJ1-5 and V is TRBV28, with D uncertain. Germline lookup yields CDR1 MDHEN and CDR2 SYDVKM. Trimming took 6 bases from V and 5 from J, leaving 11 bases between them. CDR3 length equals 13 residues. CDR3 DNA: TGTGCCAGCAGCGGACGTTGGGATCAGCCCCAGCATTTT. Translating it yields CASSGRWDQPQHF.

This clone has just one count. This chain connects TRBV2 to TRBJ1-1; D is unresolved. V shed 0 bases and J shed 6 bases, with 11 bases lying between them. The CDR3 totals 14 residues. Germline V gene data show CDR1 as SNHLY and CDR2 as FYNNEI. CDR3 residues: CASSEAIPVAEAFF. CDR3 coding DNA: TGTGCCAGCAGTGAAGCGATCCCTGTCGCTGAAGCTTTCTTT.

This chain uses TRBV11-2 with TRBJ2-4, with 7 bases identical to TRBD2. The V gene end was trimmed by 5 bases and the J gene end by 0 bases; junction bases not matched to a gene: 7. Germline-derived CDR1 and CDR2 are SGHAT and FQNNGV. This CDR3 is built from 16 residues. The CDR3 sequence is CASSQGRGEAKNIQYF. CDR3 coding DNA: TGTGCCAGCAGCCAGGGACGGGGGGAAGCCAAAAACATTCAGTACTTC.

The chain is built from TRBV27 and TRBJ1-3, with a possible D match to TRBD1 (5 bases). Germline assignment: CDR1 MNHEY and CDR2 SMNVEV (reference sequence). Deletions cut 2 bases from V and 1 base from J, with 12 bases between. This CDR3 is 16 amino acids long. In nucleotides, the CDR3 is TGTGCCAGCAGTTTACCCCAGGGTCGGTCTGGAAACACCATATATTTT. Its translation is CASSLPQGRSGNTIYF.

This clone was counted a single time. This sequence joins TRBV7-2 and TRBJ1-1; D not certain. This CDR3 spans 14 amino acids. V was clipped by 7 bases and J by 2 bases, with 14 bases between them. Looked up from germline, CDR1 is SGHTA and CDR2 is FQGNSA. The CDR3 bases are TGTGCCAGCACACTCACGAGAGGAAACACTGAAGCTTTCTTT. Protein sequence: CASTLTRGNTEAFF.

The rearrangement joins TRBV28 to TRBJ1-1; the D gene is possibly TRBD1 (5 bases). Trimming cost V 1 base and J 4 bases, with 40 bases left between them. The CDR3 runs to 24 residues. Per germline, CDR1 MDHEN and CDR2 SYDVKM. The CDR3 DNA sequence: TGTGCCAGCAGTTTATATAGGCCCTCTACCCCTCTAGGGCGCAAAAACGGGGGAAGCACTGAAGCTTTCTTT. Its translation: CASSLYRPSTPLGRKNGGSTEAFF.

This clone has at least ten counts. The chain links TRBV30 to TRBJ1-4; TRBD1 agrees at 9 bases. The CDR3 runs 14 residues. J was trimmed by 8 bases and V by 3 bases; bases with no gene match: 7. Germline V gives CDR1 GTSNPN, CDR2 SVGIG (reference sequence). The CDR3 is CAWRKQGAGEKLFF. The DNA for the CDR3 is TGTGCCTGGAGAAAACAGGGGGCCGGAGAAAAACTGTTTTTT.

As concerns this clone: A read error may account for a junction end that differs from germline. The chain couples TRBV19 to TRBJ2-1; 9 nucleotides line up with TRBD2. CDR1 LNHDA and CDR2 SQIVND come from the germline V gene (reference sequence). The CDR3 totals 16 residues. The chain's CDR3 is CASGIRLSGGGGEQFF. The CDR3 DNA sequence: TGTGCCAGTGGTATACGACTTAGCGGGGGAGGGGGTGAGCAGTTCTTC.

The gene calls are TRBV15 and TRBJ1-5; D remains unclear. The germline V gene has CDR1 LNHNV and CDR2 YYDKDF (reference sequence). Trimming took off 0 bases at V and 6 bases at J, with 9 bases between the two ends. This CDR3 has 14 residues. CDR3 sequence (DNA): TGTGCCACCAGCAGAGATATAGGGAGTCAGCCCCAGCATTTT. Its protein product is CATSRDIGSQPQHF.

This clone has only a few counts. In nucleotides, the CDR3 is TGTGCCAGCAGCTTAGTTGTGGCGGGGAGTGCCGGGGAGCTGTTTTTT. Translation gives CASSLVVAGSAGELFF. This chain connects TRBV7-8 to TRBJ2-2; a possible D gene is TRBD2 (6 bases). CDR1 is SGHVS, CDR2 FQNEAQ, per germline. The CDR3 sequence is 16 residues long. V was cut by 1 base and J by 6 bases, with 15 bases left in between.

This clone occurred a few times. The chain combines TRBV5-1 with TRBJ1-1; D gene uncertain. Germline-derived CDR1 and CDR2 are SGHRS and YFSETQ. Trimming removed 1 base from V and 3 bases from J, with 7 bases in between. The CDR3 loop spans 13 amino acids. The CDR3 nucleotides are TGCGCCAGCAGCTTGTTCGGAGACACTGAAGCTTTCTTT. Translated: CASSLFGDTEAFF.

This chain links TRBV7-3 with TRBJ2-5; weak D call: TRBD1 (6 bases). The CDR3 spans 17 residues. Deletions cut 1 base from V and 1 base from J, with 16 bases between. CDR1 and CDR2 from the germline V gene are SGHTA and FQGTGA. Here the CDR3 DNA reads TGTGCCAGCAGCTTAAACGGCTATCGAGGGGGCCAAGAGACCCAGTACTTC. Protein product: CASSLNGYRGGQETQYF.

The chain is built from TRBV2 and TRBJ1-2; TRBD1 agrees at 8 bases. The CDR3 spans 14 residues. Trimming at V came to 2 bases and at J to 8 bases, leaving 7 bases not matched to a gene. CDR1 and CDR2 (germline): SNHLY, FYNNEI. CDR3 amino acids: CASSELGTGYGYTF. The CDR3 nucleotides are TGTGCCAGCAGTGAACTCGGGACAGGTTACGGCTACACCTTC.

The chain is built from TRBV30 and TRBJ2-5; 9 bases agree with TRBD1. The CDR3 is 13 amino acids. Germline CDR1 GTSNPN, CDR2 SVGIG (reference sequence). After removal of 5 bases from V and 5 bases from J, the junction contained 6 bases not matched to a gene. The CDR3 protein is CAWEQGARETQYF. The CDR3 region has the DNA TGTGCCTGGGAACAGGGGGCGAGGGAGACCCAGTACTTC.